Each of the 11 T cell receptor beta chains below was sequenced from the same sample in a study of OX40 agonist ivuxolimab in advanced cancers. Assay used: immunoSEQ multiplex PCR; TCRdb lists only in-frame clones, some missing. The repertoire holds 65,000 to 95,000 clones, with roughly 88% as singletons. Sequencing was performed on CD4+ or CD8+ T cells sorted from blood, taken in a trial of the OX40 agonist ivuxolimab. Receptors originate from an adult with an advanced solid tumor such as melanoma, head and neck, liver or kidney cancer.

This clone was seen a single time. This sequence joins TRBV5-4 and TRBJ1-4; D is perhaps TRBD1 (6 bases). Germline assignment: CDR1 SGHNT and CDR2 YYREEE (reference sequence). The germline V and J ends were trimmed by 4 bases and 5 bases, with 15 bases remaining between them. The CDR3 extends over 15 amino acids. The CDR3, as DNA: TGTGCCAGCAGCGTCGACAGGAGAGCAAATGAAAAACTGTTTTTT. Its protein is CASSVDRRANEKLFF.

This clone has a handful of counts. The chain has TRBV7-2 and TRBJ1-5; D call uncertain. CDR1 is SGHTA and CDR2 is FQGNSA in the germline V gene. Trimming removed 3 bases from V and 7 bases from J, with 7 bases in between. The CDR3 extends over 12 amino acids. The CDR3 reads CASSLVEQPQHF. The CDR3 DNA reads as TGTGCCAGCAGCTTGGTGGAACAGCCCCAGCATTTT.

This clone was counted a single time. The J gene is TRBJ1-2, the V gene TRBV7-2; D gene uncertain. The germline V and J ends were trimmed by 7 bases and 0 bases, with 3 bases remaining between them. Germline CDR1 is SGHTA and CDR2 is FQGNSA. The CDR3 consists of 11 residues. This CDR3 is CASNSNYGYTF. In DNA form, the CDR3 reads TGTGCCAGCAACTCTAACTATGGCTACACCTTC.

In its sample, this clone was seen once. This rearrangement joins TRBV6-5 to TRBJ2-7; possibly TRBD1 for D (5 bases). The V gene lost 8 bases and the J gene lost 3 bases, with 14 bases spanning the gap. CDR1 MNHEY and CDR2 SVGAGI come from the germline V gene. CDR3 length: 13 residues. Here the CDR3 DNA reads TGTGCCAGCGGACCCCTAGGGGTCTACGAGCAGTACTTC. Protein product: CASGPLGVYEQYF.

The CDR3 DNA reads as TGCGCCAGCAGCTTGGAGCTAGCGGGAACCACAGATACGCAGTATTTT. Translating it yields CASSLELAGTTDTQYF. The chain joins TRBV5-1 to TRBJ2-3, with 9 bases identical to TRBD2. Trimming at V came to 0 bases and at J to 2 bases, leaving 4 bases not matched to a gene. The CDR3 runs 16 residues. Germline V gene sequence: CDR1 SGHRS, CDR2 YFSETQ.

The J gene is TRBJ1-2, the V gene TRBV29-1, with D unresolved. This CDR3 has 15 residues. V dropped 0 bases and J dropped 7 bases, with 18 bases sitting between them. CDR1 is SQVTM, CDR2 ANQGSEA, per germline. The CDR3 loop is CSVEDTEGQWSGYTF. CDR3 bases: TGCAGCGTTGAAGATACGGAGGGCCAATGGAGTGGCTACACCTTC.

V usage is TRBV14 and J usage is TRBJ2-5; D is unresolved. This CDR3 has 12 residues. Germline lookup yields CDR1 SGHDN and CDR2 FVKESK. V was cut by 1 base and J by 5 bases, with 5 bases left in between. The CDR3 is CASSQVSETQYF. The CDR3 nucleotides read TGTGCCAGCAGCCAAGTGTCGGAGACCCAGTACTTC.

The rearrangement links TRBV6-6 to TRBJ2-1; D unclear. CDR1 MNHNY and CDR2 SVGAGI come from the germline V gene (reference sequence). The CDR3 runs 11 residues. V dropped 0 bases and J dropped 9 bases, with 3 bases sitting between them. The CDR3 DNA reads TGTGCCAGCAGTTACTCCACTGAGCAGTTCTTC. Translation gives CASSYSTEQFF.

The rearrangement links TRBV28 to TRBJ2-1; D is perhaps TRBD2 (6 bases). Trimming removed 5 bases from V and 2 bases from J, with 16 bases in between. The CDR3 is 16 residues long. Germline V gene lookup returns CDR1 MDHEN and CDR2 SYDVKM. CDR3 amino acids: CASSPILAPTYNEQFF. CDR3 coding DNA: TGTGCCAGCAGTCCCATTCTAGCGCCAACCTACAATGAGCAGTTCTTC.

The chain links TRBV7-9 to TRBJ2-7, with 8 positions matching TRBD2. CDR3 length: 14 amino acids. After removal of 8 bases from V and 4 bases from J, the junction contained 10 bases not matched to a gene. The germline V gene encodes CDR1 SEHNR and CDR2 FQNEAQ (reference sequence). The CDR3 sequence: CASRPRGLGYEQYF. CDR3 DNA: TGTGCCAGCCGACCTCGGGGACTAGGGTACGAGCAGTACTTC. Full variable domain (outside the CDR3, taken from reference TRBV7-9 and TRBJ2-7): DTGVSQNPRHKITKRGQNVTFRCDPISEHNRLYWYRQTLGQGPEFLTYFQNEAQLEKSRLLSDRFSAERPKGSFSTLEIQRTEQGDSAMYLCASRPRGLGYEQYFGPGTRLTVT.

The V gene is TRBV27, the J gene TRBJ1-1; 9 bases map to TRBD1. CDR3 length equals 18 residues. From germline, CDR1 is MNHEY and CDR2 SMNVEV (reference sequence). V lost 2 bases to trimming and J lost 2 bases; unmatched junction nucleotides: 12. CDR3 sequence (DNA): TGTGCCAGCAGTTTACGTCATACGAAACAGGGGGCCAACACTGAAGCTTTCTTT. Encoded protein: CASSLRHTKQGANTEAFF.